The rows below give T cell receptor beta chains drawn from one sample of a study of long-term antiretroviral therapy in people with HIV. The data were produced by immunoSEQ multiplex PCR, yet TCRdb's version contains in-frame clones alone and is incomplete. The table lists 15,000 to 25,000 clones, 80% to 90% of them singletons. The sample in question was unsorted PBMCs, obtained 2.1 years after starting antiretroviral therapy. These receptors were collected from a man younger than 30 with HIV. Both conserved end residues are part of each CDR3. Fields, in order: CDR3 protein, CDR3 DNA, clone size, J gene, D gene, V gene. The D gene is left open where the match is weak. Not all rows give a size; the values are once, few, many and, for expanded clones, a class.

CDR3: CASRPPGTGSMEQYF; DNA: TGCGCCAGCAGACCCCCCGGGACAGGATCTATGGAGCAGTACTTC; size: -; J: TRBJ2-7; D: TRBD1; V: TRBV4-1
CDR3: CASSLGWAVGGDTQYF; DNA: TGTGCCAGCAGCTTAGGATGGGCAGTTGGAGGAGATACGCAGTATTTT; size: -; J: TRBJ2-3; D: -; V: TRBV7-8
CDR3: CASSLGAGHFVTDTQYF; DNA: TGTGCCAGCAGCTTAGGGGCGGGACATTTTGTCACAGATACGCAGTATTTT; size: -; J: TRBJ2-3; D: -; V: TRBV7-9
CDR3: CASSQGPPSSYEQYF; DNA: TGTGCCAGCAGCCAGGGACCGCCATCGTCCTACGAGCAGTACTTC; size: -; J: TRBJ2-7; D: -; V: TRBV14
CDR3: CASSVGMGVADTEAFF; DNA: TGTGCCAGCAGCGTAGGGATGGGGGTGGCGGACACTGAAGCTTTCTTT; size: -; J: TRBJ1-1; D: -; V: TRBV9
CDR3: CSVEAYSGRALDTQYF; DNA: TGCAGCGTTGAAGCCTATAGCGGGAGGGCCTTAGATACGCAGTATTTT; size: -; J: TRBJ2-3; D: TRBD2; V: TRBV29-1
CDR3: CASSLTGPNQPQHF; DNA: TGTGCCAGCTCTCTCACAGGGCCAAATCAGCCCCAGCATTTT; size: -; J: TRBJ1-5; D: -; V: TRBV18
CDR3: CASTPMDRGTANYGYTF; DNA: TGTGCCAGCACTCCGATGGACAGGGGTACCGCTAACTATGGCTACACCTTC; size: -; J: TRBJ1-2; D: TRBD1; V: TRBV27
CDR3: CASSQDQATNEKLFF; DNA: TGCGCCAGCAGCCAAGATCAGGCCACTAATGAAAAACTGTTTTTT; size: -; J: TRBJ1-4; D: -; V: TRBV4-1
CDR3: CASSYLAGGETQYF; DNA: TGTGCCAGCAGTTATTTAGCGGGAGGGGAGACCCAGTACTTC; size: once; J: TRBJ2-5; D: TRBD2; V: TRBV6-5
CDR3: CASTPGDFSGANVLTF; DNA: TGTGCCAGCACTCCGGGGGATTTCTCTGGGGCCAACGTCCTGACTTTC; size: -; J: TRBJ2-6; D: -; V: TRBV28
CDR3: CASSQESEGGYGYTF; DNA: TGTGCCAGCAGCCAAGAATCTGAAGGAGGCTATGGCTACACCTTC; size: -; J: TRBJ1-2; D: -; V: TRBV4-2
CDR3: CASSVLSDMNTEAFF; DNA: TGTGCCAGCAGCGTATTGTCGGATATGAACACTGAAGCTTTCTTT; size: -; J: TRBJ1-1; D: -; V: TRBV9
CDR3: CASSLDGGPGYTF; DNA: TGTGCCAGCAGTCTCGACGGGGGTCCGGGCTACACCTTC; size: -; J: TRBJ1-2; D: -; V: TRBV2
CDR3: CAWNLGQGVLEKLFF; DNA: TGTGCCTGGAACCTCGGACAGGGAGTGTTGGAAAAACTGTTTTTT; size: -; J: TRBJ1-4; D: TRBD1; V: TRBV30
CDR3: CASSAGASEKLFF; DNA: TGTGCCAGCTCCGCCGGCGCAAGCGAAAAACTGTTTTTT; size: once; J: TRBJ1-4; D: -; V: TRBV6-6
CDR3: CASSPQNTEAFF; DNA: TGTGCCAGCTCACCTCAGAACACTGAAGCTTTCTTT; size: -; J: TRBJ1-1; D: -; V: TRBV18
CDR3: CASSLTGLGEQYF; DNA: TGTGCCAGCAGCCTGACAGGTTTAGGCGAGCAGTACTTC; size: once; J: TRBJ2-7; D: -; V: TRBV7-3
CDR3: CASMEATGIGSYNSPLHF; DNA: TGTGCCAGCATGGAGGCGACAGGGATCGGCTCCTATAATTCACCCCTCCACTTT; size: -; J: TRBJ1-6; D: TRBD1; V: TRBV7-9
CDR3: CASSVGLDSQYNEQFF; DNA: TGTGCCAGCAGCGTAGGCCTGGACAGTCAATACAATGAGCAGTTCTTC; size: -; J: TRBJ2-1; D: -; V: TRBV9
CDR3: CASSYSNSGETQYF; DNA: TGTGCCAGCAGTTACTCGAACAGTGGAGAGACCCAGTACTTC; size: -; J: TRBJ2-5; D: -; V: TRBV6-6
CDR3: CASSFSMGYQETQYF; DNA: TGTGCCAGCAGCTTCTCTATGGGTTACCAAGAGACCCAGTACTTC; size: -; J: TRBJ2-5; D: -; V: TRBV5-6
CDR3: CASRDIGERNYGYTF; DNA: TGTGCCAGCAGGGACATTGGCGAAAGAAATTATGGCTACACCTTC; size: few; J: TRBJ1-2; D: -; V: TRBV27
CDR3: CASSFRAGGGMNTEAFF; DNA: TGCGCCAGCAGCTTTCGGGCAGGGGGAGGTATGAACACTGAAGCTTTCTTT; size: -; J: TRBJ1-1; D: TRBD1; V: TRBV5-1
CDR3: CATSSASKRYEQYF; DNA: TGTGCCACCAGCAGCGCATCCAAACGCTACGAGCAGTACTTC; size: -; J: TRBJ2-7; D: -; V: TRBV15
CDR3: CASSQRGDSPLHF; DNA: TGTGCCAGCAGCCAAAGAGGGGATTCACCCCTCCACTTT; size: few; J: TRBJ1-6; D: -; V: TRBV7-9
CDR3: CASSIGTGGEQYF; DNA: TGTGCCAGTAGTATTGGGACAGGGGGCGAGCAGTACTTC; size: -; J: TRBJ2-7; D: TRBD1; V: TRBV19
CDR3: CASSLSQGLDEQYF; DNA: TGTGCCAGCAGCTTAAGCCAGGGCCTCGACGAGCAGTACTTC; size: -; J: TRBJ2-7; D: -; V: TRBV7-6
CDR3: CASSLDRGTEAFF; DNA: TGCGCCAGCAGCTTGGACAGGGGGACTGAAGCTTTCTTT; size: -; J: TRBJ1-1; D: TRBD1; V: TRBV5-1
CDR3: CSASRGLGYTF; DNA: TGCAGTGCTAGTCGGGGGCTGGGCTACACCTTC; size: -; J: TRBJ1-2; D: -; V: TRBV20-1
CDR3: CASSPHGGDSGNTIYF; DNA: TGTGCCAGCAGCCCTCACGGTGGGGATTCTGGAAACACCATATATTTT; size: -; J: TRBJ1-3; D: -; V: TRBV7-2
CDR3: CASSSTWDSYEQYF; DNA: TGTGCCAGCAGCTCAACTTGGGACAGCTACGAGCAGTACTTC; size: -; J: TRBJ2-7; D: TRBD1; V: TRBV7-6
CDR3: CASSLSSFGGYGYTF; DNA: TGTGCCAGCAGCTTAAGTTCCTTTGGGGGCTATGGCTACACCTTC; size: once; J: TRBJ1-2; D: -; V: TRBV7-8
CDR3: CASSGTMEETQYF; DNA: TGTGCCAGCAGCGGGACGATGGAGGAGACCCAGTACTTC; size: -; J: TRBJ2-5; D: -; V: TRBV6-6
CDR3: CASSQGWGPNIQYF; DNA: TGCGCCAGCAGCCAAGGATGGGGCCCGAACATTCAGTACTTC; size: -; J: TRBJ2-4; D: -; V: TRBV4-1
CDR3: CASSSGLAGGQSEQYF; DNA: TGCGCCAGCAGCTCAGGACTAGCGGGAGGGCAGAGCGAGCAGTACTTC; size: -; J: TRBJ2-7; D: TRBD2; V: TRBV5-1
CDR3: CATSRDWTRTKNIQYF; DNA: TGTGCCACCAGCAGGGATTGGACAAGGACCAAAAACATTCAGTACTTC; size: -; J: TRBJ2-4; D: -; V: TRBV15
CDR3: CASSEMSGGGYTF; DNA: TGTGCCAGCAGTGAAATGTCTGGAGGCGGCTACACCTTC; size: -; J: TRBJ1-2; D: -; V: TRBV25-1
CDR3: CASCDRSGEQYF; DNA: TGTGCCAGTTGCGACAGGTCTGGCGAGCAGTACTTC; size: -; J: TRBJ2-7; D: -; V: TRBV19
CDR3: CASRHLNTEAFF; DNA: TGTGCCAGCCGACACCTGAACACTGAAGCTTTCTTT; size: once; J: TRBJ1-1; D: -; V: TRBV5-5
CDR3: CASSLRPGGGGADTQYF; DNA: TGTGCCAGCAGCTTAAGGCCAGGGGGCGGAGGGGCAGATACGCAGTATTTT; size: -; J: TRBJ2-3; D: TRBD1; V: TRBV7-9
CDR3: CASSPNRNRGGYTEAFF; DNA: TGTGCCAGCAGCCCGAATCGTAACAGGGGCGGTTACACTGAAGCTTTCTTT; size: -; J: TRBJ1-1; D: TRBD1; V: TRBV7-8
CDR3: CASSDWTFGNTIYF; DNA: TGTGCCAGCAGTGATTGGACGTTTGGAAACACCATATATTTT; size: once; J: TRBJ1-3; D: -; V: TRBV6-1
CDR3: CASAPRATYEQYF; DNA: TGTGCCAGCGCCCCCAGGGCTACCTACGAGCAGTACTTC; size: -; J: TRBJ2-7; D: -; V: TRBV27
CDR3: CASSLADGYGYTF; DNA: TGTGCCAGCAGCTTAGCGGACGGATATGGCTACACCTTC; size: -; J: TRBJ1-2; D: -; V: TRBV7-2
CDR3: CASSQEALATYEQYF; DNA: TGCGCCAGCAGCCAAGAAGCACTAGCTACCTACGAGCAGTACTTC; size: -; J: TRBJ2-7; D: -; V: TRBV4-1
CDR3: CASSISGPQHF; DNA: TGTGCCAGTAGTATATCGGGACCCCAGCATTTT; size: -; J: TRBJ1-5; D: -; V: TRBV19
CDR3: CASSPHGGLYEQYF; DNA: TGTGCCAGTAGTCCCCATGGGGGGCTCTACGAGCAGTACTTC; size: -; J: TRBJ2-7; D: -; V: TRBV19
CDR3: CASSETGGDYEQYF; DNA: TGTGCCAGCAGCGAGACAGGGGGGGACTACGAGCAGTACTTC; size: -; J: TRBJ2-7; D: TRBD1; V: TRBV7-8
CDR3: CASSLEGLVYGYTF; DNA: TGTGCCAGCAGCTTAGAGGGGCTGGTCTATGGCTACACCTTC; size: once; J: TRBJ1-2; D: -; V: TRBV7-9
CDR3: CASSPGLGAAGEQYF; DNA: TGTGCCAGCAGCCCGGGTTTGGGGGCCGCGGGCGAGCAGTACTTC; size: -; J: TRBJ2-7; D: -; V: TRBV7-3
CDR3: CASSLMRGTGELFF; DNA: TGTGCCAGCAGCCTGATGAGGGGGACCGGGGAGCTGTTTTTT; size: -; J: TRBJ2-2; D: -; V: TRBV11-3
CDR3: CAWSHPTGGEETQYF; DNA: TGTGCCTGGAGCCATCCGACAGGCGGAGAAGAGACCCAGTACTTC; size: -; J: TRBJ2-5; D: -; V: TRBV30
CDR3: CASSRAGPETYEQYF; DNA: TGTGCCAGCAGCCGGGCCGGGCCGGAGACCTACGAGCAGTACTTC; size: -; J: TRBJ2-7; D: -; V: TRBV5-5
CDR3: CASSTRQSSYNSPLHF; DNA: TGTGCCAGTAGCACCCGGCAGAGCTCCTATAATTCACCCCTCCACTTT; size: once; J: TRBJ1-6; D: -; V: TRBV19
CDR3: CSVGVEVQYF; DNA: TGCAGCGTTGGAGTGGAAGTTCAGTACTTC; size: -; J: TRBJ2-7; D: -; V: TRBV29-1
CDR3: CASSLNQETQYF; DNA: TGTGCCAGTAGTCTTAATCAAGAGACCCAGTACTTC; size: -; J: TRBJ2-5; D: -; V: TRBV19
CDR3: CAGTGTDSYEQYF; DNA: TGTGCCGGTACCGGGACGGACTCCTACGAGCAGTACTTC; size: -; J: TRBJ2-7; D: -; V: TRBV2
CDR3: CASSKESWGLVNEQFF; DNA: TGTGCCAGCAGCAAAGAGTCCTGGGGACTCGTAAATGAGCAGTTCTTC; size: -; J: TRBJ2-1; D: -; V: TRBV4-2